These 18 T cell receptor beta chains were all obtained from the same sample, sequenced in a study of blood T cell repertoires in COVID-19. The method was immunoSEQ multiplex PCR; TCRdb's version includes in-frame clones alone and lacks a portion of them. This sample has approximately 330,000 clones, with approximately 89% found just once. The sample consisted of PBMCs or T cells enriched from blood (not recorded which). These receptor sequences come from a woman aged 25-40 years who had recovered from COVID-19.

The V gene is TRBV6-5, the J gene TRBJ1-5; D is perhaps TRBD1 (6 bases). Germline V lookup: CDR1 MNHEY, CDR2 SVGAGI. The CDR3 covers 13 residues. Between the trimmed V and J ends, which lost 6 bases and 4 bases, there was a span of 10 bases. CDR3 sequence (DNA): TGTGCCAGCAGAGACAGGTGGAATCAGCCCCAGCATTTT. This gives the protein CASRDRWNQPQHF.

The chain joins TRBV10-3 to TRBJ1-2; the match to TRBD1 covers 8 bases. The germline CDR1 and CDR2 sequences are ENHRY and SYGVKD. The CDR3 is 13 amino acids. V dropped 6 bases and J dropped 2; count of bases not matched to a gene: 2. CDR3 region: CAISHRGNYGYTF. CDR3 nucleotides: TGTGCCATCAGCCACAGGGGGAACTATGGCTACACCTTC.

Here the CDR3 DNA reads TGCGCCAGCAGCTCGCCGGTCTACCGAAAACTGTTTTTT. This sequence encodes CASSSPVYRKLFF. This rearrangement joins TRBV5-1 to TRBJ1-4, with D unresolved. CDR1 is SGHRS and CDR2 is YFSETQ in the germline V gene. This CDR3 region has 13 residues. V lost 3 bases and J 10 bases, leaving 13 bases between the germline ends.

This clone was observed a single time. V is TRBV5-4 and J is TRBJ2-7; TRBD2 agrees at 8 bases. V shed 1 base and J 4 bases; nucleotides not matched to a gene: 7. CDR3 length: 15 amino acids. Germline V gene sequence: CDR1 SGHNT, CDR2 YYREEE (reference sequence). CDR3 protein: CASSLRLAGIYEQYF. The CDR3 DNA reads TGTGCCAGCAGCTTGCGGCTAGCGGGTATTTACGAGCAGTACTTC.

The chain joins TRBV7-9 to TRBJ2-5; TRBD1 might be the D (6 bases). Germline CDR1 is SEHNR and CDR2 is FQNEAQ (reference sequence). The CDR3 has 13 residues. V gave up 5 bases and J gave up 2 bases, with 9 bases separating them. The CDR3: CASSRTEQETQYF. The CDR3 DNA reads TGTGCCAGCAGCAGGACAGAGCAAGAGACCCAGTACTTC.

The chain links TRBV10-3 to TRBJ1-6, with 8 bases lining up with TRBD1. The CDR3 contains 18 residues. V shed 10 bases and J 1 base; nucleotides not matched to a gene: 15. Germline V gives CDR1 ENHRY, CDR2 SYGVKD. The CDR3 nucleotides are TGTGCCACAGCAGACAGGGGTGCGATCGATTCCTATAATTCACCCCTCCACTTT. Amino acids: CATADRGAIDSYNSPLHF.

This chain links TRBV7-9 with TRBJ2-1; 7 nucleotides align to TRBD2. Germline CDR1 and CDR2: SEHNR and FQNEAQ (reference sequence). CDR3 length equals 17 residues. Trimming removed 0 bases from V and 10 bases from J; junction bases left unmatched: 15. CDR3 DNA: TGTGCCAGCAGCTTAGCGGGGATCGGGGAGGGATACCGGGAGCAGTTCTTC. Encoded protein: CASSLAGIGEGYREQFF.

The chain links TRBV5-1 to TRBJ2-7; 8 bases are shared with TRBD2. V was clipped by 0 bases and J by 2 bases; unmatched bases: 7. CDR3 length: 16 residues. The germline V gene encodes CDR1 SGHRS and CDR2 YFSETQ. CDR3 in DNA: TGCGCCAGCAGCTTGGGGGATAGCGGGATCCCCTACGAGCAGTACTTC. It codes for CASSLGDSGIPYEQYF. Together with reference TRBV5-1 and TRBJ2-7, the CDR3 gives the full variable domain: KAGVTQTPRYLIKTRGQQVTLSCSPISGHRSVSWYQQTPGQGLQFLFEYFSETQRNKGNFPGRFSGRQFSNSRSEMNVSTLELGDSALYLCASSLGDSGIPYEQYFGPGTRLTVT.

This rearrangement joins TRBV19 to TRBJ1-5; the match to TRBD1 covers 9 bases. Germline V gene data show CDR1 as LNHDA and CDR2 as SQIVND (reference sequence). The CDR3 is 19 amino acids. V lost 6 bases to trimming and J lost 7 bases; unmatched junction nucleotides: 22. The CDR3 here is CASSSGTGKISTSSQPQHF. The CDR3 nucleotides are TGTGCCAGTAGCTCCGGGACAGGGAAAATTTCTACGAGCTCACAGCCCCAGCATTTT. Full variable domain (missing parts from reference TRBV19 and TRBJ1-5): DGGITQSPKYLFRKEGQNVTLSCEQNLNHDAMYWYRQDPGQGLRLIYYSQIVNDFQKGDIAEGYSVSREKKESFPLTVTSAQKNPTAFYLCASSSGTGKISTSSQPQHFGDGTRLSIL.

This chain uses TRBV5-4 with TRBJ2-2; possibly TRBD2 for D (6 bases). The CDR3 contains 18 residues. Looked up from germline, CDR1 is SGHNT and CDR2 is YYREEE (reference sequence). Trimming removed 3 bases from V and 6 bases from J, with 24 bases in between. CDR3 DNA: TGTGCCAGCAGCTCCTTCGCGTATGAGCGGAGGGCCCCCGGGGAGCTGTTTTTT. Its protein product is CASSSFAYERRAPGELFF.

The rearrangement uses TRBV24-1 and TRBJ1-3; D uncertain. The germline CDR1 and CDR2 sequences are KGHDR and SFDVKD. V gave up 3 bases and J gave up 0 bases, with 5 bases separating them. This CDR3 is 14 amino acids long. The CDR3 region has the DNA TGTGCCACCAGTGATACTTTCTCTGGAAACACCATATATTTT. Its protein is CATSDTFSGNTIYF.

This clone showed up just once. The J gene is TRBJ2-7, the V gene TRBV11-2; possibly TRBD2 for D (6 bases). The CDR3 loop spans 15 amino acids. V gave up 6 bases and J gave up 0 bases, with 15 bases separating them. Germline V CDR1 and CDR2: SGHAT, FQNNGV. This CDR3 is CASRGPGLPSYEQYF. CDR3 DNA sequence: TGTGCCAGCAGAGGACCGGGACTCCCCTCCTACGAGCAGTACTTC.

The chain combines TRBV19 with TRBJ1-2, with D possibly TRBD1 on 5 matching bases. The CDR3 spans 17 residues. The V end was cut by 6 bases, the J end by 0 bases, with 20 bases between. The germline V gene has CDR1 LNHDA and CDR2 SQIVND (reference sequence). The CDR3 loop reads CASSTSGVRFANYGYTF. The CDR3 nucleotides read TGTGCCAGTAGCACTTCGGGGGTAAGATTCGCTAACTATGGCTACACCTTC.

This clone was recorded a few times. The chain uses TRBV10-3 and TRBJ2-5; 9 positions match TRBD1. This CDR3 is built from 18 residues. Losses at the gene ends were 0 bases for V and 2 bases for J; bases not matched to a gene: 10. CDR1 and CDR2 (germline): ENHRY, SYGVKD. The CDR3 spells CAISESGTADRGQETQYF. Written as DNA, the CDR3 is TGTGCCATCAGTGAGTCGGGTACAGCGGACAGGGGACAAGAGACCCAGTACTTC.

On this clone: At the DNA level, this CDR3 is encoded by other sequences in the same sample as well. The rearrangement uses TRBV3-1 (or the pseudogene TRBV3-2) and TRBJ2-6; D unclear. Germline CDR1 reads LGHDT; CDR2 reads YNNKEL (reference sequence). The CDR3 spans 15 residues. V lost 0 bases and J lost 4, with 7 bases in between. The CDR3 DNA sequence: TGTGCCAGCAGCCAAGACCTTTCCGGGGCCAACGTCCTGACTTTC. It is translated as CASSQDLSGANVLTF.

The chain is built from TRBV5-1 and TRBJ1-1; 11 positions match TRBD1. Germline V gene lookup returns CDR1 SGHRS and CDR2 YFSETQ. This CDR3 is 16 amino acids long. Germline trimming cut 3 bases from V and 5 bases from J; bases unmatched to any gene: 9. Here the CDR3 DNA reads TGCGCCAGCAGCTACGGGACAGGGGGTATTGGGACTGAAGCTTTCTTT. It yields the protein CASSYGTGGIGTEAFF.

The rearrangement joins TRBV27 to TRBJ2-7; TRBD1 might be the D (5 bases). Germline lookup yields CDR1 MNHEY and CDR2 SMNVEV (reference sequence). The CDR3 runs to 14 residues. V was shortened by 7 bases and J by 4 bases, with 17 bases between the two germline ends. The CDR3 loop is CASIRAGQPYEQYF. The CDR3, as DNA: TGTGCCAGCATCAGGGCAGGTCAACCTTACGAGCAGTACTTC.

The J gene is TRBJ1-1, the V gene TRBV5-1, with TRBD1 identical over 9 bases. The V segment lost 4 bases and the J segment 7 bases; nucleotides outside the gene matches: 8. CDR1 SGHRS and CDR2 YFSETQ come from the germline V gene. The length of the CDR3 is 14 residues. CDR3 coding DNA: TGCGCCAGCAGCGAGGACAGGGGCCGGGATGAAGCTTTCTTT. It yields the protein CASSEDRGRDEAFF.